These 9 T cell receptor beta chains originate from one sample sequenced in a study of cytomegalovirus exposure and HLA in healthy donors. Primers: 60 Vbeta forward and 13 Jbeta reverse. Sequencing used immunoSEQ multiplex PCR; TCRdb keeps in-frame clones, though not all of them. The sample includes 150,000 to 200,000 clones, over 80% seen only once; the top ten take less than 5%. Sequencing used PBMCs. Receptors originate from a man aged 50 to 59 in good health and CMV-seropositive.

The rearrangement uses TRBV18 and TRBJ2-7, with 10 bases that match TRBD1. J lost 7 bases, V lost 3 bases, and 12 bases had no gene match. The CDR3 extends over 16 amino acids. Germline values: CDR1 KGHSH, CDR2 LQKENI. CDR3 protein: CASSPGQGPRDGEQYF. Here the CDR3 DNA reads TGTGCCAGCTCACCGGGACAGGGGCCCCGGGACGGGGAGCAGTACTTC.

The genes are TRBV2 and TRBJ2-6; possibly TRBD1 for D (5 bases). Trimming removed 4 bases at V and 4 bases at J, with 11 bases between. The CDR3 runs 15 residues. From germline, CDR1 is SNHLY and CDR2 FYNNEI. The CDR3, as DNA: TGTGCCAGCAGTGCCCAGGGTGGCGGGGCCAACGTCCTGACTTTC. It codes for CASSAQGGGANVLTF.

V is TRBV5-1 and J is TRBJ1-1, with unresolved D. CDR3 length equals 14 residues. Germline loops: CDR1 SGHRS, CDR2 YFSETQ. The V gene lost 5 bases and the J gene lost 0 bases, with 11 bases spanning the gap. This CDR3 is CASRSTSLNTEAFF. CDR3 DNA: TGCGCCAGCAGATCAACTAGCCTGAACACTGAAGCTTTCTTT.

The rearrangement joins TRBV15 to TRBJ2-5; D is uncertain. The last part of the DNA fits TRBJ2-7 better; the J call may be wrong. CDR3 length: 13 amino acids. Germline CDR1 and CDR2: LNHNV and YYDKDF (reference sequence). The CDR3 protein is CATSRDLPYEQYF. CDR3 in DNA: TGTGCCACCAGCAGAGACCTTCCTTACGAGCAGTACTTC.

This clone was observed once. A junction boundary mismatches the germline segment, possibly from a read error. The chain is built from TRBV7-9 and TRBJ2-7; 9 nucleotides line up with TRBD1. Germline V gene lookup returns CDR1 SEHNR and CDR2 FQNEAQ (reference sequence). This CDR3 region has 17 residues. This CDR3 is CSSSLSKLGQGAREQYF. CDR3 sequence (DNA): TGTTCCAGCAGCTTATCGAAATTGGGACAGGGTGCCCGCGAGCAGTACTTC. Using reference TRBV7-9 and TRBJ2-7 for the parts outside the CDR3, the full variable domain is DTGVSQNPRHKITKRGQNVTFRCDPISEHNRLYWYRQTLGQGPEFLTYFQNEAQLEKSRLLSDRFSAERPKGSFSTLEIQRTEQGDSAMYLCSSSLSKLGQGAREQYFGPGTRLTVT.

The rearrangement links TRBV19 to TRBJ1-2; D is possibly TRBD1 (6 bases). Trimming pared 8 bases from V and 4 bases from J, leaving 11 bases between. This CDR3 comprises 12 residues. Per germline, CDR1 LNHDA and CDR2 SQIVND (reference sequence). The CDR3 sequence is CASAEGVYGYTF. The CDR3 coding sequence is TGTGCCAGTGCAGAGGGGGTCTATGGCTACACCTTC.

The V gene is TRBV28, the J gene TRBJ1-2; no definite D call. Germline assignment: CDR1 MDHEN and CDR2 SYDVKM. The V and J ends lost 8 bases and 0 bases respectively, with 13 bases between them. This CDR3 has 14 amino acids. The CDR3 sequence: CASCLLVTNYGYTF. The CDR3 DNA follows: TGTGCCAGCTGCTTATTAGTAACTAACTATGGCTACACCTTC.

In nucleotides, the CDR3 is TGTGCCAGCAGCACAGAACTAAAGAGGTGGTCCGGGGAGCTGTTTTTT. This sequence encodes CASSTELKRWSGELFF. This chain joins TRBV21-1 and TRBJ2-2; the table's D call, TRBD2, has no DNA check behind it. TRBV21-1 is an annotated pseudogene. CDR3 length equals 16 residues.

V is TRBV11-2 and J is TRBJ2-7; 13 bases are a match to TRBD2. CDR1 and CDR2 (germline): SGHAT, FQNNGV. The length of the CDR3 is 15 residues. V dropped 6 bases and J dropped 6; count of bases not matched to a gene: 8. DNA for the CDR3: TGTGCCAGCAGATCGGGACTAGCGGGACGGGGCGAGCAGTACTTC. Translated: CASRSGLAGRGEQYF. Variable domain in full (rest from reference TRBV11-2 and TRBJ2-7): EAGVAQSPRYKIIEKRQSVAFWCNPISGHATLYWYQQILGQGPKLLIQFQNNGVVDDSQLPKDRFSAERLKGVDSTLKIQPAKLEDSAVYLCASRSGLAGRGEQYFGPGTRLTVT.